This T cell receptor beta chain was recorded in a study of blood T cells in healthy people across ages. Germline CDR1 reads SEHNR; CDR2 reads FQNEAQ (reference sequence). The germline V and J ends were trimmed by 5 bases and 6 bases, with 13 bases remaining between them. The CDR3 length is 13 residues. The second PCR ran about 6 to 12 cycles with a sample-barcoded 5' primer and J-beta primers. TCRdb reprocessed the 5' RACE reads with MiXCR, giving one entry per CDR3 protein. The sample has roughly 2 million distinct CDR3 sequences, about 50% seen once; the top ten hold 2% to 2.5%. The sequence was collected from a woman in her forties in good health. The sample consisted of blood. The chain carries TRBV7-9 and TRBJ1-2; possibly TRBD1 for D (6 bases). The CDR3 reads CASSPQGWNGYTF. CDR3 in DNA: TGTGCCAGCAGCCCACAGGGCTGGAATGGCTACACCTTC.